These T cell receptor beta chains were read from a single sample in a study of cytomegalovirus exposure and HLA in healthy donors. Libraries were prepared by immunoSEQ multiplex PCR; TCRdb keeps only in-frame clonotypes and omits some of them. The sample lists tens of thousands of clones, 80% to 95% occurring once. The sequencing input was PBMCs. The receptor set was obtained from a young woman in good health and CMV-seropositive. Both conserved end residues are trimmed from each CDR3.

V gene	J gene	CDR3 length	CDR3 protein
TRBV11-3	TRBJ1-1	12	ASSRNRGNTEAF
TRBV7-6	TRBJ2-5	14	ASSLVAGGQGETQY
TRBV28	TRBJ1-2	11	ASSFRQGYGYT
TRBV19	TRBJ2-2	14	ASSIGALPGAGELF
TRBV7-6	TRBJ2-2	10	ASSRNTGELF
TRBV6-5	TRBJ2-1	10	ASSRVGNEQF
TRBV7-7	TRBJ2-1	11	ASSFNSGSRQF
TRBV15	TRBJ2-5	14	ATSRDPAGGQETQY
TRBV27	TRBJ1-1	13	ASSLRDRVIAEAF
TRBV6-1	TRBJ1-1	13	ASSEFWSRGIEAF
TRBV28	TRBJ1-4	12	ASREGGTNEKLF
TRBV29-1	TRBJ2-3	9	SVEMALTQY
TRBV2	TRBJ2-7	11	ASTGTGEHEQY
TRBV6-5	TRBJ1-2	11	ASSYLTERGYT
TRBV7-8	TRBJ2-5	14	ASSFPGLAPGETQY
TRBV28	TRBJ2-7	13	ASSTPGQGAYEQY
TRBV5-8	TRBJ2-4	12	ASSVGLRQNIQY
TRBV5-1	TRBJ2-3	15	ASSLGLAGTSTDTQY
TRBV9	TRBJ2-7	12	ASSPRDRAHEQY
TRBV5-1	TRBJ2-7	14	ASSLGAVISSYEQY
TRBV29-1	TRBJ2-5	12	SATRGQQQETQY
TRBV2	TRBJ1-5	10	ASRGQGPPQH
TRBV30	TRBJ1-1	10	AWNGGSFEAF
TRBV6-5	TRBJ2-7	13	ASSHQPGGTYEQY
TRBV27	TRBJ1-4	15	ASSFQFRQGTNEKLF
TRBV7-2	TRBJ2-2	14	ASSQRSGVWSGELF
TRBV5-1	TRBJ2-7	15	ASSLVPGTTNSYEQY
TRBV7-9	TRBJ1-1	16	ASSSRPLGRGENTEAF